This TCR beta chain was observed in a study of regulatory T cells in long-lasting Graves disease. Study background: Patients with persistent Graves' disease had over 5 years of antithyroid drugs and persistent TSH receptor antibodies. Study-level results: Persistent disease preferred TRBV28, TRBJ1-2 and TRBJ2-5; new disease, TRBV20-1 and TRBJ2-1.

The ends were cut back, 5 bases at V and 3 bases at J, with 16 bases in the middle. Germline CDR1 and CDR2: LNHDA and SQIVND (reference sequence). The CDR3 extends over 15 amino acids. Time point meaning: persistent/refractory GD, antithyroid drugs over 5 years with positive TRAb. From PBMCs, RNA was extracted and then used to make the TCR library. To make TCR beta libraries, researchers used iRepertoire HTBI primers and Arm-PCR of CDR3 regions. TCRdb ran MiXCR on the multiplex PCR reads and lists one entry per CDR3 protein. The sample holds around 450,000 distinct CDR3 sequences, under 25% seen once. As regards this clonotype: What it recognizes is unknown.

Source: peripheral blood mononuclear cells (PBMCs), taken when the disease was refractory, from a patient treated with antithyroid drugs. The sequence was obtained from a female donor with Graves disease. This sequence joins TRBV19 and TRBJ1-1; no clear D. The CDR3 region is CASSHFGRVYTEAFF. DNA for the CDR3: TGTGCCAGTAGTCACTTCGGGCGGGTGTACACTGAAGCTTTCTTT. Filled out from reference TRBV19 and TRBJ1-1, the complete variable domain reads DGGITQSPKYLFRKEGQNVTLSCEQNLNHDAMYWYRQDPGQGLRLIYYSQIVNDFQKGDIAEGYSVSREKKESFPLTVTSAQKNPTAFYLCASSHFGRVYTEAFFGQGTRLTVV.